This TCR beta chain was recovered during a study of T cells in Graves' hyperthyroidism and ophthalmopathy. Study-wide points: Using 13 V-J features, a model discriminated ophthalmopathy from stable hyperthyroidism. Most thyroid clonotypes that were expanded above 0.001 also turned up in blood.

There were TCR beta CDR3 regions amplified from RNA transcripts. TCR CDR3 underwent first-round RT-PCR with the HTBI primer set. TCRdb ran MiXCR on the multiplex PCR reads and lists one entry per CDR3 protein. Of about 400,000 distinct CDR3 sequences detected, around 15% appear once; the ten largest clones hold roughly a fifth. Exclusions: uncontrolled infection, other autoimmune disease, pregnancy, lactation. The length of the CDR3 is 16 residues. Germline loops: CDR1 SGHTA, CDR2 FQGNSA. The V gene end was trimmed by 5 bases and the J gene end by 3 bases; junction bases not matched to a gene: 6. Concerning this clonotype: The antigen is unknown.

This receptor was identified in a woman in her 30s with Graves' ophthalmopathy. This chain uses TRBV7-2 with TRBJ2-2, with 10 nucleotides matching TRBD1. The material sequenced was blood. The chain's CDR3 is CASSPGTGAYTGELFF. CDR3 DNA: TGTGCCAGCAGCCCTGGGACAGGGGCCTACACCGGGGAGCTGTTTTTT.